The rows below give T cell receptor beta chains drawn from one sample of a study of T cell responses to AZD1222 COVID-19 vaccine. Produced via immunoSEQ multiplex PCR; TCRdb's table is partial and in-frame only. The sample carries roughly 140,000 clones, 92% recorded once. This sample comprised peripheral blood, obtained 28 days after the second AZD1222 dose. These receptors were taken from an adult who received the AZD1222 COVID-19 vaccine. The CDR3 runs from the conserved cysteine through the conserved F or W. D genes are given only for firm matches. Clone size is shown for a subset of rows, as once, few, many or a class of expanded clone.

d_call cdr3_length j_call v_call clone_size cdr3_aa cdr3_nt
. 13 TRBJ2-7 TRBV3-1/TRBV3-2 . CASSQTLRGEQYF TGTGCCAGCAGCCAAACCCTCAGGGGCGAGCAGTACTTC
. 15 TRBJ1-3 TRBV10-3 . CAIISGGLSGNTIYF TGTGCCATCATTTCGGGGGGTCTCTCTGGAAACACCATATATTTT
TRBD2 17 TRBJ2-2 TRBV5-1 . CASSRNNPSGNTGELFF TGCGCCAGCAGCCGTAACAACCCTAGCGGAAACACCGGGGAGCTGTTTTTT
TRBD2 18 TRBJ2-5 TRBV11-2 . CASSLEGTSGRIRETQYF TGTGCCAGCAGCTTAGAGGGGACTAGCGGGAGGATCCGGGAGACCCAGTACTTC
. 14 TRBJ2-2 TRBV9 . CASRQLISTGELFF TGTGCCAGCCGACAATTAATTAGCACCGGGGAGCTGTTTTTT
. 15 TRBJ1-6 TRBV5-8 . CASSTDGLLFSPLHF TGTGCCAGCAGCACCGACGGCCTCCTCTTTTCACCCCTCCACTTT
. 15 TRBJ2-2 TRBV9 . CASSVGWRDTGELFF TGTGCCAGCAGCGTAGGGTGGCGGGACACCGGGGAGCTGTTTTTT
. 16 TRBJ1-1 TRBV6-2/TRBV6-3 once CASSYPLPGENTEAFF TGTGCCAGCAGTTACCCCCTTCCCGGGGAGAACACTGAAGCTTTCTTT
. 15 TRBJ2-7 TRBV6-4 once CASSFRRLVAYEQYF TGTGCCAGCAGTTTCCGACGACTGGTAGCCTACGAGCAGTACTTC
. 14 TRBJ1-5 TRBV27 . CASSSVSGNQPQHF TGTGCCAGCAGTTCAGTCAGCGGGAATCAGCCCCAGCATTTT
TRBD2 16 TRBJ2-7 TRBV28 . CASSLSLAGGSYEQYF TGTGCCAGCAGTTTATCGCTAGCGGGAGGGTCCTACGAGCAGTACTTC